The text below deals with one T cell receptor (beta chain). The data were obtained in a study of cytomegalovirus exposure and HLA in healthy donors. PCR used 60 Vbeta primers and 13 Jbeta primers. Some clones are missing from TCRdb's copy, which holds only in-frame ones; the method was immunoSEQ multiplex PCR. The table shows about 160,000 clones, with roughly 80% occurring only once. V was clipped by 3 bases and J by 6 bases; unmatched bases: 9. The CDR3 consists of 15 residues. CDR1 and CDR2 (germline): MDHEN, SYDVKM. The source is a woman younger than 35 in good health and CMV-seronegative. Material: PBMCs. The chain couples TRBV28 to TRBJ2-3; TRBD1 matches at 7 bases. In DNA, the CDR3 is TGTGCCAGCAGTTTCAGGGGGTCCAACAGGGATACGCAGTATTTT. This encodes CASSFRGSNRDTQYF.